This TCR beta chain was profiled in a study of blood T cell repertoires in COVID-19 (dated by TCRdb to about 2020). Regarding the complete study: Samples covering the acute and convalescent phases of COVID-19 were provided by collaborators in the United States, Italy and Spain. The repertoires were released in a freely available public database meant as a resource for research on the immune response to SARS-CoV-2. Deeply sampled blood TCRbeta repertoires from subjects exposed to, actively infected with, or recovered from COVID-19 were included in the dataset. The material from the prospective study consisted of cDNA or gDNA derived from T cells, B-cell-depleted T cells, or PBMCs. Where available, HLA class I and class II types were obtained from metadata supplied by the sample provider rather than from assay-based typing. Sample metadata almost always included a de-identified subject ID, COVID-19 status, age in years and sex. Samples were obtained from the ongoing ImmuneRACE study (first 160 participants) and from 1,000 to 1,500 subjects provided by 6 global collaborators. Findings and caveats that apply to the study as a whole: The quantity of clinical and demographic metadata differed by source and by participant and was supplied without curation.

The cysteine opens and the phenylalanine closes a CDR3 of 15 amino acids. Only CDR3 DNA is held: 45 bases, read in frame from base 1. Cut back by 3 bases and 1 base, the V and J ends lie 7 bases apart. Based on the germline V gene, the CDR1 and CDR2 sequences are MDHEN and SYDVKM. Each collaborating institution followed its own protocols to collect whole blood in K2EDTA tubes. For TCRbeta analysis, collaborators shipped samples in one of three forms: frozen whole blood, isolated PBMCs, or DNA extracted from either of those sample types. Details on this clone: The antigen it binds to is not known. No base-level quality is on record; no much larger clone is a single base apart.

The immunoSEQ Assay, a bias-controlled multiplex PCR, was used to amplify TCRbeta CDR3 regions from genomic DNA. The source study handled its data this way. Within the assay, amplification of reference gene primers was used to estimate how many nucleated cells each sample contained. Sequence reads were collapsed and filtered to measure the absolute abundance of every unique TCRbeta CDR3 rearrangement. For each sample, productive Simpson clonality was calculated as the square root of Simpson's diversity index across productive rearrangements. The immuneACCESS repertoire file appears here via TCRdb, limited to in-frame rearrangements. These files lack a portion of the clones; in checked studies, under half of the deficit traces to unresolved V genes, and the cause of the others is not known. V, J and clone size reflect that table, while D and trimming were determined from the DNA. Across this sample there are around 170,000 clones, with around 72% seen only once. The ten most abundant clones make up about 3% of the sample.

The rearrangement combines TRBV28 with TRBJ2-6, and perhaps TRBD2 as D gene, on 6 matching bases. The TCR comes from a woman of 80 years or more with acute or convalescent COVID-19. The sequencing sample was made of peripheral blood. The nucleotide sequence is TGTGCCAGCAGTTTGGGGGGTTCTGGGGCCAACGTCCTGACTTTC. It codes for CASSLGGSGANVLTF.